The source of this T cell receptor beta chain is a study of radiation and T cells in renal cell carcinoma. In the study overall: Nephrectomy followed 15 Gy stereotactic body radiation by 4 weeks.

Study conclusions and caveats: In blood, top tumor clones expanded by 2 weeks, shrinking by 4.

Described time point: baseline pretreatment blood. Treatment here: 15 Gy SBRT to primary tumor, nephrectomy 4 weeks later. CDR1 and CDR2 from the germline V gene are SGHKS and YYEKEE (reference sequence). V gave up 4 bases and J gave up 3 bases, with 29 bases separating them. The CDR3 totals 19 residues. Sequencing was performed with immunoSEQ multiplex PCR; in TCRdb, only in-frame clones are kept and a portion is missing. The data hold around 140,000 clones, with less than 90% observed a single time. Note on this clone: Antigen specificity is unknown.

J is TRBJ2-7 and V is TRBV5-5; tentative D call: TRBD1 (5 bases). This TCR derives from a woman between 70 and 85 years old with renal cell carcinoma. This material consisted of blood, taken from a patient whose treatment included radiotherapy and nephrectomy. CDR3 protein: CASSPRPPIRQGFHYEQYF. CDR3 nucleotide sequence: TGTGCCAGCAGCCCGCGGCCCCCCATCCGGCAGGGCTTTCACTACGAGCAGTACTTC.